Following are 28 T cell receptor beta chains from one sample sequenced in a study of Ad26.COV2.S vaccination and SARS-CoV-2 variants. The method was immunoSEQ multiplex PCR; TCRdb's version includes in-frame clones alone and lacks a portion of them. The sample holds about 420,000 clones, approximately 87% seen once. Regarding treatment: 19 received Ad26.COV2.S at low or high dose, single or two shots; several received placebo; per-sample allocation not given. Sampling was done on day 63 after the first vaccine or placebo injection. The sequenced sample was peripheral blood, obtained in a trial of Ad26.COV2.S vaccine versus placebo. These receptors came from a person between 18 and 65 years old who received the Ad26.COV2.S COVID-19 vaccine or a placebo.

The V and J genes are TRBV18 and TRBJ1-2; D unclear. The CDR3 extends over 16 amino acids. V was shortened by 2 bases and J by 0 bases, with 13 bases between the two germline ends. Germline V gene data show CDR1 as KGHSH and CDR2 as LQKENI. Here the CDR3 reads CASSPVHSPANYGYTF. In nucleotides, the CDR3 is TGTGCCAGCTCACCAGTCCACAGTCCGGCTAACTATGGCTACACCTTC.

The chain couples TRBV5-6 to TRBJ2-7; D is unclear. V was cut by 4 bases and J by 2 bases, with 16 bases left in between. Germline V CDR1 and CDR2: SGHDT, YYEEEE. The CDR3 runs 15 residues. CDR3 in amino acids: CASSQFGQLAYEQYF. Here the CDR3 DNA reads TGTGCCAGCAGCCAATTCGGTCAGTTGGCCTACGAGCAGTACTTC.

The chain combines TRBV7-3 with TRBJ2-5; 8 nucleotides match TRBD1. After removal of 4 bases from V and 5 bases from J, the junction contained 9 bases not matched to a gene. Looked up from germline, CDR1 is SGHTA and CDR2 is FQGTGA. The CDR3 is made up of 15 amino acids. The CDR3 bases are TGTGCCAGCAGCTCGACAGGGGTTCATGGGGAGACCCAGTACTTC. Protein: CASSSTGVHGETQYF.

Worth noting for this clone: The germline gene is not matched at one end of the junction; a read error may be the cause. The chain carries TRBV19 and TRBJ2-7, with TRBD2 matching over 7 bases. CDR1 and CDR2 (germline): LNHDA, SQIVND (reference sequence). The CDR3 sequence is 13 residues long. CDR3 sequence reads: CASSIGGTEPSCF. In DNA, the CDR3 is TGTGCCAGTAGTATCGGGGGGACTGAACCCTCTTGCTTC.

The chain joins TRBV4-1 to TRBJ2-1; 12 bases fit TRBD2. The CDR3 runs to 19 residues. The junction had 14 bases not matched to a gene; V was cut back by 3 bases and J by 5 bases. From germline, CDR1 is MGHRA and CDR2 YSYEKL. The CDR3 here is CASSQARLRLAGDNNEQFF. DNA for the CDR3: TGCGCCAGCAGCCAGGCACGCTTGAGACTAGCGGGGGACAACAATGAGCAGTTCTTC.

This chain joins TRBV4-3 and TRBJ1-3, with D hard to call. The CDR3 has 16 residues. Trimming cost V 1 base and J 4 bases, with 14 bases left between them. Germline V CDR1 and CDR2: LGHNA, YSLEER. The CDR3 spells CASSQAPGSKGNTIYF. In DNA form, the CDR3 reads TGCGCCAGCAGCCAAGCCCCCGGCAGTAAAGGAAACACCATATATTTT.

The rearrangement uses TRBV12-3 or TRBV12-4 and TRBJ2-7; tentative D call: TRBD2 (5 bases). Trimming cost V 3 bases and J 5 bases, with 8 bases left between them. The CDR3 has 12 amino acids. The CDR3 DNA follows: TGTGCCAGCAGTTTCGGGGTTAACGAGCAGTACTTC. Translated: CASSFGVNEQYF.

CDR3 bases: TGTGCCAGCCGAACTTTAGGGGACAGGGCTGGAAACACCATATATTTT. It codes for CASRTLGDRAGNTIYF. The rearrangement uses TRBV5-4 and TRBJ1-3, with 9 bases identical to TRBD1. V lost 7 bases to trimming and J lost 2 bases; unmatched junction nucleotides: 10. Germline CDR1 and CDR2: SGHNT and YYREEE (reference sequence). The CDR3 runs 16 residues.

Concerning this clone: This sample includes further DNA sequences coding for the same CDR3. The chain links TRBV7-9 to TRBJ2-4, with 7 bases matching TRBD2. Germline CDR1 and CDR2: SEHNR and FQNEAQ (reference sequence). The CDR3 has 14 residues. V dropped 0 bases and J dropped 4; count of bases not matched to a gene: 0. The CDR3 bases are TGTGCCAGCAGCTTAGCGGGAGGGAAAAACATTCAGTACTTC. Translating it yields CASSLAGGKNIQYF.

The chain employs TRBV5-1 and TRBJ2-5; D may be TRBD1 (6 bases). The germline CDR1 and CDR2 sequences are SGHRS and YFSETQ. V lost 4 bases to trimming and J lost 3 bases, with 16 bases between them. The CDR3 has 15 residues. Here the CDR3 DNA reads TGCGCCAGCAGCCCGCACGGGACATCGGAAGAGACCCAGTACTTC. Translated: CASSPHGTSEETQYF. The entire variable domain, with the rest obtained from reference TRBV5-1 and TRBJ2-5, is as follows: KAGVTQTPRYLIKTRGQQVTLSCSPISGHRSVSWYQQTPGQGLQFLFEYFSETQRNKGNFPGRFSGRQFSNSRSEMNVSTLELGDSALYLCASSPHGTSEETQYFGPGTRLLVL.

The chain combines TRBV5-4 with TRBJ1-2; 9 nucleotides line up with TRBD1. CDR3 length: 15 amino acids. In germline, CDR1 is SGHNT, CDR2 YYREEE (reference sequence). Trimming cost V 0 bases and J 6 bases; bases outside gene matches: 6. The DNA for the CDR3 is TGTGCCAGCAGCTTGGGCGGACAGGGGTTTCATGGCTACACCTTC. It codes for CASSLGGQGFHGYTF.

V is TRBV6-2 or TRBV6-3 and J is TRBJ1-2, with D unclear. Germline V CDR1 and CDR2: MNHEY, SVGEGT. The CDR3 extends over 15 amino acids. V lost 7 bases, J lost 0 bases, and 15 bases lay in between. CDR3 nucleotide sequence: TGTGCCAGCACCCCATCCGTCACAGCTAACTATGGCTACACCTTC. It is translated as CASTPSVTANYGYTF.

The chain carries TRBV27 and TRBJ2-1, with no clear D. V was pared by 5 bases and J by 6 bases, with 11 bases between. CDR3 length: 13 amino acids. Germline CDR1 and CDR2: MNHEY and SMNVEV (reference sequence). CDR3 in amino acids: CASSPAYGNEQFF. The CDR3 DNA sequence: TGTGCCAGCAGTCCCGCATACGGCAATGAGCAGTTCTTC.

CDR3 coding DNA: TGTGCCAGCAGTTTTCGGGGGGGAGAGACCCAGTACTTC. This codes for CASSFRGGETQYF. The rearrangement uses TRBV27 and TRBJ2-5, with 8 bases fitting TRBD2. This CDR3 is built from 13 residues. Looked up from germline, CDR1 is MNHEY and CDR2 is SMNVEV (reference sequence). Unmatched junction bases numbered 1, after V lost 3 bases and J lost 4 bases.

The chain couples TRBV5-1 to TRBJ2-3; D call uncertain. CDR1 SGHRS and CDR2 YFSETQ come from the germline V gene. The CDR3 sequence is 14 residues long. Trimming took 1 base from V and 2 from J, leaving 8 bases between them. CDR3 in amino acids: CASSLRAATDTQYF. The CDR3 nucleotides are TGCGCCAGCAGCTTGAGGGCGGCCACAGATACGCAGTATTTT.

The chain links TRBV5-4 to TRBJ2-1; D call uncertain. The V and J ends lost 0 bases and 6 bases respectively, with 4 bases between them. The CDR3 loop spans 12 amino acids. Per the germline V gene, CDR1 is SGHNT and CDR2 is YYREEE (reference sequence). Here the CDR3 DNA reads TGTGCCAGCAGCTTGGTGTCCAATGAGCAGTTCTTC. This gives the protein CASSLVSNEQFF.

The CDR3, as DNA: TGTGCCAGCTCACCGGCACTTAATGAAAAACTGTTTTTT. It translates to CASSPALNEKLFF. The gene calls are TRBV18 and TRBJ1-4; D gene uncertain. Germline loops: CDR1 KGHSH, CDR2 LQKENI. There are 13 residues in the CDR3. V was clipped by 3 bases and J by 4 bases, with 6 bases between them.

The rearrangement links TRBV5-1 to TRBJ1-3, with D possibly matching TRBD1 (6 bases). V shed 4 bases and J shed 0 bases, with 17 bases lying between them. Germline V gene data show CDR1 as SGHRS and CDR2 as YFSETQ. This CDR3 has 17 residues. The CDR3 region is CASSPLTGGPSGNTIYF. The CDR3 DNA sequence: TGCGCCAGCAGCCCGCTTACGGGGGGCCCCTCTGGAAACACCATATATTTT. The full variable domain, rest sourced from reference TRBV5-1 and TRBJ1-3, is KAGVTQTPRYLIKTRGQQVTLSCSPISGHRSVSWYQQTPGQGLQFLFEYFSETQRNKGNFPGRFSGRQFSNSRSEMNVSTLELGDSALYLCASSPLTGGPSGNTIYFGEGSWLTVV.

As DNA, the CDR3 is TGTGCCTGGAGTCTGACTAGCGGGGGACTCCAAGAGACCCAGTACTTC. It specifies CAWSLTSGGLQETQYF. The chain links TRBV30 to TRBJ2-5; 12 positions agree with TRBD2. The V gene end was trimmed by 2 bases and the J gene end by 1 base; junction bases not matched to a gene: 5. Germline CDR1 and CDR2: GTSNPN and SVGIG (reference sequence). CDR3 length equals 16 residues.

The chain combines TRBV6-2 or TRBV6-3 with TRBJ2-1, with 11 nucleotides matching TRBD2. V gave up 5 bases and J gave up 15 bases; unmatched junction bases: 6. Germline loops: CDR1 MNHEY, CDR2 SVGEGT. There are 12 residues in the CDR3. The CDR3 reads CASSQLAGAPFF. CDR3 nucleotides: TGTGCCAGCAGTCAACTAGCGGGGGCGCCGTTCTTC.

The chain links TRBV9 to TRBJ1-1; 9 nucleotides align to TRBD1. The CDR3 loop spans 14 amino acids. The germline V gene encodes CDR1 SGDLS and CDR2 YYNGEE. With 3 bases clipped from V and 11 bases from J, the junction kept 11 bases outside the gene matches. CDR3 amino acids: CASSGTGGASAAFF. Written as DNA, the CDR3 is TGTGCCAGCAGCGGTACAGGGGGCGCCAGTGCCGCTTTCTTT.

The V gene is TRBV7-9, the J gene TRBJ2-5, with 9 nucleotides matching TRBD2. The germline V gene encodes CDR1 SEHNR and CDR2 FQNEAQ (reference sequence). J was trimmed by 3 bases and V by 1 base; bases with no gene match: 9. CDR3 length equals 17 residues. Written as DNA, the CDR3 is TGTGCCAGCAGCTTAGTTGGGCTAGCGGGGATCAAAGAGACCCAGTACTTC. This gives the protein CASSLVGLAGIKETQYF. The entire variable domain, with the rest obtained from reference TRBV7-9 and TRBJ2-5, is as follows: DTGVSQNPRHKITKRGQNVTFRCDPISEHNRLYWYRQTLGQGPEFLTYFQNEAQLEKSRLLSDRFSAERPKGSFSTLEIQRTEQGDSAMYLCASSLVGLAGIKETQYFGPGTRLLVL.

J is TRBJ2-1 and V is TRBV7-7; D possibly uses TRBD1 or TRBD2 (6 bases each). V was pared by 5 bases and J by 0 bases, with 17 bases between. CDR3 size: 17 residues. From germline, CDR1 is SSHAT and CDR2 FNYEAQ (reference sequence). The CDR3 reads CASSLRVGGVSYNEQFF. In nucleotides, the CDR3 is TGTGCCAGCAGCCTTAGGGTGGGGGGCGTCTCCTACAATGAGCAGTTCTTC.

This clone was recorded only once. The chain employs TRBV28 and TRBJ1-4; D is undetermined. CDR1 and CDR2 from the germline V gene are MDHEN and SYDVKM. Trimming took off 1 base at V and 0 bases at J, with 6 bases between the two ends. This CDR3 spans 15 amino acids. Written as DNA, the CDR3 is TGTGCCAGCAGTTTATCTGCCGCAACTAATGAAAAACTGTTTTTT. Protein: CASSLSAATNEKLFF.

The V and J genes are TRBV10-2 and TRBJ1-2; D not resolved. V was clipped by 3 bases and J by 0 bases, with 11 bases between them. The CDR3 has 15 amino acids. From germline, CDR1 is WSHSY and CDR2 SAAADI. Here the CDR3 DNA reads TGCGCCAGCAGTGATTCGGGAAGCCCTAACTATGGCTACACCTTC. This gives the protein CASSDSGSPNYGYTF.

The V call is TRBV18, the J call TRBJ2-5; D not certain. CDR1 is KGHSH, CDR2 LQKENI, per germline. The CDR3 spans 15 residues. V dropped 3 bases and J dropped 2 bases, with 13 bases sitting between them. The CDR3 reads CASSPTYPPQETQYF. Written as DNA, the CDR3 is TGTGCCAGCTCACCGACCTACCCCCCGCAAGAGACCCAGTACTTC.

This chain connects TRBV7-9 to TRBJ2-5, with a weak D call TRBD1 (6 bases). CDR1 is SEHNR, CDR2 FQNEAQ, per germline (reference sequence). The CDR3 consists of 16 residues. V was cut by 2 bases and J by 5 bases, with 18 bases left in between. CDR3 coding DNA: TGTGCCAGCAGCTTAATTGGGAAAGGGGGACCGGAGACCCAGTACTTC. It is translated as CASSLIGKGGPETQYF. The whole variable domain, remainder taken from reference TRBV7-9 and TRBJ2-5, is DTGVSQNPRHKITKRGQNVTFRCDPISEHNRLYWYRQTLGQGPEFLTYFQNEAQLEKSRLLSDRFSAERPKGSFSTLEIQRTEQGDSAMYLCASSLIGKGGPETQYFGPGTRLLVL.

Written as DNA, the CDR3 is TGTGCCAGCAGTTACGCAAACACTGAAGCTTTCTTT. It yields the protein CASSYANTEAFF. The V and J genes are TRBV6-6 and TRBJ1-1, with unresolved D. CDR1 is MNHNY and CDR2 is SVGAGI in the germline V gene (reference sequence). V was trimmed by 2 bases and J by 2 bases, leaving 3 bases between them. CDR3 length equals 12 residues.